The 19 T cell receptor beta chains in this list originate from one sample, sequenced in a study of shared clonotypes between healthy human individuals. Data came from immunoSEQ multiplex PCR; TCRdb stores just in-frame clones and leaves some out. This table has about 2.4 million clones, approximately 94% appearing once. The sequencing input was naive CD4+ T cells from PBMCs. Subset defined: CD45RA+ positively selected. All receptors derive from a man younger than 30 in good health. Some clones in this sample may be carry-over from other donors' samples.

The sample holds one count of this clone. The chain carries TRBV28 and TRBJ1-6, with 8 bases aligning to TRBD1. Germline V gives CDR1 MDHEN, CDR2 SYDVKM. CDR3 size: 14 residues. The trim removed 6 bases at V and 7 bases at J, leaving 5 bases unmatched. Here the CDR3 reads CASSTGGKNSPLHF. In nucleotides, the CDR3 is TGTGCCAGCAGCACAGGGGGGAAGAATTCACCCCTCCACTTT.

The CDR3 DNA reads TGCGCCAGCAGCCCAGACCCGGGGGAGCGTGACATTCAGTACTTC. Translating gives CASSPDPGERDIQYF. V usage is TRBV4-3 and J usage is TRBJ2-4; D possibly corresponds to TRBD2 (6 bases). With 4 bases removed from V and 8 bases from J, the gap between germline ends came to 18 bases. CDR3 length: 15 amino acids. Germline CDR1 and CDR2: LGHNA and YSLEER.

The V call is TRBV4-1, the J call TRBJ2-3, with a possible D match to TRBD2 (6 bases). The CDR3 has 16 amino acids. Germline CDR1 is MGHRA and CDR2 is YSYEKL. V lost 1 base and J 0 bases, leaving 11 bases between the germline ends. CDR3: CASSQVGGLSTDTQYF. The CDR3 DNA sequence: TGCGCCAGCAGCCAAGTGGGGGGACTCAGCACAGATACGCAGTATTTT.

The chain carries TRBV18 and TRBJ2-3; 12 nucleotides match TRBD2. There are 14 residues in the CDR3. Trimming took 5 bases from V and 7 from J; bases not matched to a gene: 4. Germline V gene lookup returns CDR1 KGHSH and CDR2 LQKENI. Here the CDR3 DNA reads TGTGCCAGCTCAGAGACTAGCGGGAGCCATACGCAGTATTTT. Translated: CASSETSGSHTQYF.

The chain joins TRBV13 to TRBJ2-4, with unresolved D. Germline loops: CDR1 PRHDT, CDR2 FYEKMQ (reference sequence). This CDR3 is built from 12 residues. Trimming removed 7 bases at V and 0 bases at J, with 4 bases between. For the CDR3, the DNA is TGTGCCAGCATAGCAGCCAAAAACATTCAGTACTTC. It translates to CASIAAKNIQYF. The full variable domain, in which reference TRBV13 and TRBJ2-4 provide the parts outside the CDR3, is AAGVIQSPRHLIKEKRETATLKCYPIPRHDTVYWYQQGPGQDPQFLISFYEKMQSDKGSIPDRFSAQQFSDYHSELNMSSLELGDSALYFCASIAAKNIQYFGAGTRLSVL.

The gene calls are TRBV28 and TRBJ2-1, with 11 bases identical to TRBD2. The V and J ends lost 5 bases and 15 bases, in that order; junction bases with no gene match: 6. The CDR3 sequence is 12 residues long. The germline V gene encodes CDR1 MDHEN and CDR2 SYDVKM. The CDR3, as DNA: TGTGCCAGCAGTAGCGATAGCGGGAGGGTGTTCTTC. It encodes CASSSDSGRVFF.

V is TRBV4-3 and J is TRBJ1-3; D is perhaps TRBD1 (5 bases). The germline V gene has CDR1 LGHNA and CDR2 YSLEER. Deletions cut 0 bases from V and 5 bases from J, with 14 bases between. The CDR3 extends over 16 amino acids. CDR3 nucleotides: TGCGCCAGCAGCCAAGACGGGGGGATCGGCAGAAACACCATATATTTT. This encodes CASSQDGGIGRNTIYF.

This rearrangement joins TRBV7-8 to TRBJ2-7, with 8 bases identical to TRBD1. J was trimmed by 5 bases and V by 7 bases; bases with no gene match: 10. The CDR3 has 14 amino acids. Germline values: CDR1 SGHVS, CDR2 FQNEAQ. The CDR3 loop is CASTVRDRPHEQYF. The CDR3 nucleotides are TGTGCCAGCACAGTCCGGGACAGGCCCCACGAGCAGTACTTC.

The rearrangement joins TRBV5-8 to TRBJ1-2; 8 bases match TRBD1. J lost 1 base, V lost 5 bases, and 7 bases had no gene match. Germline values: CDR1 SGHTS, CDR2 YDEGEE. This CDR3 has 15 residues. The CDR3 DNA is TGTGCCAGCAGTCCAGGACAGGGACGTAACTATGGCTACACCTTC. Protein sequence: CASSPGQGRNYGYTF.

The chain couples TRBV10-1 to TRBJ2-3, with a tentative D call TRBD2 (6 bases). This CDR3 has 14 residues. Per the germline V gene, CDR1 is WNHNN and CDR2 is SYGVQD (reference sequence). Trimming took off 7 bases at V and 5 bases at J, with 16 bases between the two ends. CDR3 nucleotides: TGCGCCAGCAATTGCGGGAAGCTAATAGATACGCAGTATTTT. Translation gives CASNCGKLIDTQYF.

The V and J genes are TRBV28 and TRBJ1-1; 10 bases are shared with TRBD1. The CDR3 loop spans 15 amino acids. From germline, CDR1 is MDHEN and CDR2 SYDVKM. J was trimmed by 4 bases and V by 7 bases; bases with no gene match: 9. The CDR3 here is CASTKQGQGTTEAFF. As DNA, the CDR3 is TGTGCCAGCACCAAACAGGGACAGGGGACCACTGAAGCTTTCTTT.

This chain links TRBV10-3 with TRBJ2-7; 9 positions match TRBD1. The J segment lost 4 bases and the V segment lost 2 bases, leaving 12 bases of the junction unmatched. The CDR3 contains 17 residues. Germline V CDR1 and CDR2: ENHRY, SYGVKD. The CDR3, as DNA: TGTGCCATCAGTGAGGCACTCTCGGGACAGGGACGGTACGAGCAGTACTTC. The encoded protein is CAISEALSGQGRYEQYF.

The V call is TRBV4-1, the J call TRBJ2-7; D gene unclear. V was cut by 2 bases and J by 3 bases, with 11 bases left in between. Germline V gene sequence: CDR1 MGHRA, CDR2 YSYEKL. This CDR3 spans 14 amino acids. The CDR3 sequence is CASSQPTVDYEQYF. The CDR3 DNA is TGCGCCAGCAGCCAACCCACGGTTGACTACGAGCAGTACTTC.

A word on this clone: Compared with germline, one end of the junction differs, possibly owing to a read error. The rearrangement links TRBV5-1 to TRBJ1-4, with TRBD1 matching over 8 bases. The CDR3 is 13 residues long. The germline V gene encodes CDR1 SGHRS and CDR2 YFSETQ. The CDR3 protein is CASTRGPNEKLFF. CDR3 coding DNA: TGCGCTAGCACCAGGGGGCCTAATGAAAAACTGTTTTTT.

This chain uses TRBV7-2 with TRBJ2-6; TRBD1 is a possible D gene (6 bases). Trimming shortened V by 2 bases and J by 4 bases, and 12 bases separated the two germline ends. The germline gives CDR1 SGHTA, CDR2 FQGNSA. The CDR3 extends over 16 amino acids. The CDR3 loop is CASSLRTGRGANVLTF. The CDR3, as DNA: TGTGCCAGCAGCTTAAGAACAGGGCGGGGGGCCAACGTCCTGACTTTC. Full variable domain (remainder filled in from reference TRBV7-2 and TRBJ2-6): GAGVSQSPSNKVTEKGKDVELRCDPISGHTALYWYRQSLGQGLEFLIYFQGNSAPDKSGLPSDRFSAERTGGSVSTLTIQRTQQEDSAVYLCASSLRTGRGANVLTFGAGSRLTVL.

This rearrangement joins TRBV9 to TRBJ1-3; D uncertain. Germline assignment: CDR1 SGDLS and CDR2 YYNGEE. The length of the CDR3 is 16 residues. The V end was cut by 0 bases, the J end by 2 bases, with 12 bases between. The CDR3 coding sequence is TGTGCCAGCAGCGTAGACCCCTCGGCGACTGGAAACACCATATATTTT. Protein product: CASSVDPSATGNTIYF.

The chain has TRBV6-5 and TRBJ2-1, with a weak D call TRBD1 (7 bases). CDR1 and CDR2 (germline): MNHEY, SVGAGI. There are 11 residues in the CDR3. Trimming shortened V by 8 bases and J by 10 bases, and 12 bases separated the two germline ends. The CDR3 reads CASHQGGEQFF. Written as DNA, the CDR3 is TGTGCCAGCCATCAGGGGGGAGAGCAGTTCTTC.

The chain couples TRBV9 to TRBJ1-3, with D uncertain. Germline V gene lookup returns CDR1 SGDLS and CDR2 YYNGEE. The CDR3 has 15 residues. Trimming removed 4 bases from V and 1 base from J, with 12 bases in between. The CDR3 DNA reads TGTGCCAGCAGCCCAAGACATCTTTCTGGAAACACCATATATTTT. This gives the protein CASSPRHLSGNTIYF.

The chain links TRBV19 to TRBJ2-6; D unclear. The CDR3 runs 18 residues. Deletions cut 1 base from V and 0 bases from J, with 13 bases between. CDR1 is LNHDA, CDR2 SQIVND, per germline (reference sequence). The CDR3 region has the DNA TGTGCCAGTAGTATAGGAAAGGGCCCATCCTCTGGGGCCAACGTCCTGACTTTC. The encoded protein is CASSIGKGPSSGANVLTF.